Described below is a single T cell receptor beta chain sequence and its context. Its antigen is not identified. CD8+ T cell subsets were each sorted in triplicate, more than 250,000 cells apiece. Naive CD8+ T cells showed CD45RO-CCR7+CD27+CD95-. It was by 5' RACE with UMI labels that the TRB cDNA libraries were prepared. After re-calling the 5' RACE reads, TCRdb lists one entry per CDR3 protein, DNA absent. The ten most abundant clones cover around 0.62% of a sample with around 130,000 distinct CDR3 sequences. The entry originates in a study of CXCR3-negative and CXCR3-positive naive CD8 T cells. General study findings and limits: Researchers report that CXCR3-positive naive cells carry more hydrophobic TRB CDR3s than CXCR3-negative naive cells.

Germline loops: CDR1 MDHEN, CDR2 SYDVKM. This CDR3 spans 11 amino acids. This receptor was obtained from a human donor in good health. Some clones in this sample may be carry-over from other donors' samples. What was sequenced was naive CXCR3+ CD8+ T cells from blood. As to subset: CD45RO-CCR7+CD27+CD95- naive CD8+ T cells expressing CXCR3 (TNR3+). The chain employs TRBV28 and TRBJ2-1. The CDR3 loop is CATLDYNEQFF.